The source of this T cell receptor (beta chain) is a study of identical twins. The CDR3 sequence is 14 residues long. V gave up 7 bases and J gave up 5 bases, with 15 bases separating them. The germline CDR1 and CDR2 sequences are SNHLY and FYNNEI. TCRdb analysed the 5' RACE reads with MiXCR anew, one entry per CDR3 protein. The repertoire consists of 700,000 to 950,000 distinct CDR3 sequences, with 12% occurring once and the leading ten covering roughly 1.5%. This clonotype was seen a few times. In addition, the sample was reused for a study of yellow fever vaccine responses in identical twins.

The chain recombines TRBV2 with TRBJ1-3; no reliable D call. The specimen sequenced was PBMCs. The origin of this receptor is a woman between 18 and 29 years old in good health. Here the CDR3 reads CASINSPGRNTIYF. CDR3 bases: TGTGCCAGCATAAACAGCCCAGGACGAAACACCATATATTTT.